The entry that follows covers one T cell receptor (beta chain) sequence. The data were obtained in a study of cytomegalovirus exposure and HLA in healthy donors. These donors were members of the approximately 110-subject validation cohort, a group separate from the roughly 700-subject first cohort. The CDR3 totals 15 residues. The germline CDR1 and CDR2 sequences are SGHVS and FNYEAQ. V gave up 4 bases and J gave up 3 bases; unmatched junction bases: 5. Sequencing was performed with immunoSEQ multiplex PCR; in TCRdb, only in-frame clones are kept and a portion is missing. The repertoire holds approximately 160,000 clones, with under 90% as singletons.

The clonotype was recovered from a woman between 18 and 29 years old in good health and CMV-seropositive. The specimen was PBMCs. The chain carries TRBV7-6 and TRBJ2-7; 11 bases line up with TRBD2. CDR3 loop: CASSSTSGGVYEQYF. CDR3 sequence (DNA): TGTGCCAGCAGCTCCACTAGCGGGGGTGTCTACGAGCAGTACTTC.